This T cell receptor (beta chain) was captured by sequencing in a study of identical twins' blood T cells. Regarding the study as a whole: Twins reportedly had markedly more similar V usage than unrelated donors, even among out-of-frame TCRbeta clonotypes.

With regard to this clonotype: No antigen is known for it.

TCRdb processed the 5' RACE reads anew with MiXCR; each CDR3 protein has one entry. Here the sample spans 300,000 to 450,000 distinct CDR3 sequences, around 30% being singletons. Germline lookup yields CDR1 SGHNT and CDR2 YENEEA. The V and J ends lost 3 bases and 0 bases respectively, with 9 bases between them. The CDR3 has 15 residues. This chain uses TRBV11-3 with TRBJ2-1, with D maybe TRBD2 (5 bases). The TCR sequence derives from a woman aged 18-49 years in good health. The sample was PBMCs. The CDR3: CASSFQGSSYNEQFF. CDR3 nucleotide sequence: TGTGCCAGCAGCTTCCAAGGGAGCTCCTACAATGAGCAGTTCTTC.